The TCR beta chain under discussion was sequenced for a study of blood T cell repertoires in COVID-19. Study-wide background: Sites in the United States, Italy and Spain provided acute and convalescent COVID-19 samples. In each case, the material was cDNA or gDNA derived from T cells, B-cell-depleted T cells, or PBMCs.

In the original processing: From reference gene primer amplification, estimates of nucleated cell counts were derived. Using immunoSEQ multiplex PCR, the repertoire was profiled, and TCRdb retains in-frame clones only, with some absent. The V and J calls and the clone size are those of that table, but D and trimming were determined from the DNA. This sample has over 70,000 clones, with about 88% found just once. Seattle cases were enrolled at active infection and followed longitudinally. This clone appeared once. Sequenced: peripheral blood. The sequence came from a man in his sixties with COVID-19, enrolled during active disease.

Here the CDR3 reads CSVDQGGGVETQYF. In DNA, the CDR3 is TGCAGCGTTGATCAGGGCGGCGGGGTGGAGACCCAGTACTTC. The chain recombines TRBV29-1 with TRBJ2-5; TRBD2 might be the D (6 bases). Trimming pared 3 bases from V and 5 bases from J, leaving 16 bases between. The CDR3 consists of 14 residues. Germline CDR1 is SQVTM and CDR2 is ANQGSEA. The whole variable domain, remainder taken from reference TRBV29-1 and TRBJ2-5, is SAVISQKPSRDICQRGTSLTIQCQVDSQVTMMFWYRQQPGQSLTLIATANQGSEATYESGFVIDKFPISRPNLTFSTLTVSNMSPEDSSIYLCSVDQGGGVETQYFGPGTRLLVL.